The rows below give T cell receptor beta chains drawn from one sample of a study of CD8 T cells in ankylosing spondylitis. TCRdb used MiXCR to reprocess the 5' RACE reads, holding one entry per CDR3 protein. The table includes 750,000 to 850,000 distinct CDR3 sequences, 12% detected once. The specimen sequenced was blood, either unsorted or a sorted T cell fraction (not recorded which). The receptors stem from a male donor with ankylosing spondylitis. The CDR3 runs from the conserved cysteine through the conserved F or W. The D gene is left open where the match is weak. Size is omitted from some rows. Given values are once, few, many or a class for expanded clones.

CDR3 length: 14; J gene: TRBJ1-1; D gene: TRBD1; clone size: few; V gene: TRBV20-1; CDR3 protein: CSARDLGQATEAFF; CDR3 DNA: TGCAGTGCTAGAGATTTAGGACAGGCGACTGAAGCTTTCTTT
CDR3 length: 15; J gene: TRBJ2-6; D gene: NA; clone size: NA; V gene: TRBV28; CDR3 protein: CASSLNGYWANVLTF; CDR3 DNA: TGTGCCAGCAGTTTGAACGGGTACTGGGCCAACGTCCTGACTTTC
CDR3 length: 11; J gene: TRBJ2-5; D gene: NA; clone size: many; V gene: TRBV20-1; CDR3 protein: CSVVPRETQYF; CDR3 DNA: TGCAGTGTTGTCCCCCGGGAGACCCAGTACTTC
CDR3 length: 15; J gene: TRBJ2-7; D gene: NA; clone size: few; V gene: TRBV27; CDR3 protein: CASSLIPQGSYEQYF; CDR3 DNA: TGTGCCAGCAGTTTAATACCCCAGGGTTCCTACGAGCAGTACTTC
CDR3 length: 13; J gene: TRBJ1-5; D gene: NA; clone size: NA; V gene: TRBV29-1; CDR3 protein: CSVSPGWDQPQHF; CDR3 DNA: TGCAGCGTTTCCCCAGGGTGGGATCAGCCCCAGCATTTT
CDR3 length: 12; J gene: TRBJ2-7; D gene: NA; clone size: NA; V gene: TRBV5-1; CDR3 protein: CASSPIGDEQYF; CDR3 DNA: TGCGCCAGCAGCCCCATCGGGGACGAGCAGTACTTC
CDR3 length: 16; J gene: TRBJ2-1; D gene: TRBD1; clone size: NA; V gene: TRBV5-1; CDR3 protein: CASSWGPGQGAYEQFF; CDR3 DNA: TGCGCCAGCAGCTGGGGTCCGGGACAGGGGGCCTATGAGCAGTTCTTC
CDR3 length: 14; J gene: TRBJ2-1; D gene: NA; clone size: NA; V gene: TRBV27; CDR3 protein: CASGAARGVDEQFF; CDR3 DNA: TGTGCCAGCGGGGCGGCTAGGGGCGTGGATGAGCAGTTCTTC
CDR3 length: 13; J gene: TRBJ1-1; D gene: TRBD1; clone size: NA; V gene: TRBV29-1; CDR3 protein: CSVSETGSGEAFF; CDR3 DNA: TGCAGCGTGTCCGAGACAGGGAGTGGTGAAGCTTTCTTT
CDR3 length: 13; J gene: TRBJ1-5; D gene: NA; clone size: NA; V gene: TRBV20-1; CDR3 protein: CSARDEAVQPQHF; CDR3 DNA: TGCAGTGCTAGAGATGAGGCGGTTCAGCCCCAGCATTTT
CDR3 length: 14; J gene: TRBJ1-2; D gene: NA; clone size: NA; V gene: TRBV5-1; CDR3 protein: CASSSPFTGRGYTF; CDR3 DNA: TGCGCCAGCAGCTCGCCCTTTACAGGACGGGGCTACACCTTC
CDR3 length: 13; J gene: TRBJ2-5; D gene: TRBD1; clone size: many; V gene: TRBV29-1; CDR3 protein: CSVLPRQGETQYF; CDR3 DNA: TGCAGCGTTCTCCCCCGACAGGGGGAGACCCAGTACTTC
CDR3 length: 13; J gene: TRBJ2-5; D gene: TRBD1; clone size: few; V gene: TRBV20-1; CDR3 protein: CSATGQGRETQYF; CDR3 DNA: TGCAGTGCCACCGGACAGGGGAGAGAGACCCAGTACTTC
CDR3 length: 16; J gene: TRBJ2-1; D gene: NA; clone size: many; V gene: TRBV5-1; CDR3 protein: CASSLTGIHLYNEQFF; CDR3 DNA: TGCGCCAGCAGCTTGACGGGCATCCATCTTTACAATGAGCAGTTCTTC
CDR3 length: 12; J gene: TRBJ1-1; D gene: NA; clone size: NA; V gene: TRBV12-3/TRBV12-4; CDR3 protein: CASSPGLVEAFF; CDR3 DNA: TGTGCCAGCAGTCCCGGGTTAGTTGAAGCTTTCTTT
CDR3 length: 14; J gene: TRBJ2-2; D gene: TRBD1; clone size: few; V gene: TRBV4-3; CDR3 protein: CASSQRQGTGELFF; CDR3 DNA: TGCGCCAGCAGCCAACGACAGGGTACCGGGGAGCTGTTTTTT
CDR3 length: 15; J gene: TRBJ2-3; D gene: TRBD2; clone size: many; V gene: TRBV20-1; CDR3 protein: CSARGGGLGVDTQYF; CDR3 DNA: TGCAGTGCTAGAGGTGGTGGACTAGGAGTAGATACGCAGTATTTT
CDR3 length: 15; J gene: TRBJ2-7; D gene: NA; clone size: few; V gene: TRBV5-1; CDR3 protein: CASSFSRQGTNEQYF; CDR3 DNA: TGCGCCAGCAGCTTTTCAAGACAGGGGACTAACGAGCAGTACTTC
CDR3 length: 13; J gene: TRBJ2-7; D gene: NA; clone size: few; V gene: TRBV20-1; CDR3 protein: CSARRRHVYEQYF; CDR3 DNA: TGCAGTGCTCGCCGAAGACACGTCTACGAGCAGTACTTC
CDR3 length: 15; J gene: TRBJ2-5; D gene: TRBD1; clone size: NA; V gene: TRBV20-1; CDR3 protein: CSARRYTDRDRTQYF; CDR3 DNA: TGCAGTGCTAGACGATATACAGACAGGGACCGGACCCAGTACTTC
CDR3 length: 15; J gene: TRBJ2-2; D gene: NA; clone size: NA; V gene: TRBV6-1; CDR3 protein: CASSEGPGNPGELFF; CDR3 DNA: TGTGCCAGCAGTGAAGGCCCGGGTAACCCCGGGGAGCTGTTTTTT
CDR3 length: 15; J gene: TRBJ2-7; D gene: NA; clone size: few; V gene: TRBV12-3/TRBV12-4; CDR3 protein: CASSWGDRPNYEQYF; CDR3 DNA: TGTGCCAGCAGCTGGGGGGACAGACCCAACTACGAGCAGTACTTC